Detailed here is one TCR beta chain. No antigen is known for it. This specimen belongs to a study of cytomegalovirus exposure and HLA in healthy donors. Study-level points and caveats: Within the 90 to 150 validation repertoires, first-cohort TCR clusters tended to co-occur, according to a later analysis. Associated with cytomegalovirus, according to the listing, were around 160 TCR beta chains. Whilst most TCR sequences proved rare, a subset of public TCRs occurred across many donors. A few CMV-associated chains were confirmed in vitro to be specific for CMV antigens.

V was pared by 4 bases and J by 2 bases, with 16 bases between. This CDR3 has 16 residues. CDR1 and CDR2 (germline): LGHNA, YNFKEQ. Assay: immunoSEQ multiplex PCR; the TCRdb copy retains only in-frame clones and omits some. The top ten hold roughly 1.2% of the sample, which has more than 95,000 clones, just under 95% seen once. This chain connects TRBV4-2 to TRBJ2-3; perhaps TRBD2 as D (6 bases). The sequenced sample consisted of PBMCs. The receptor was derived from a woman aged 18 to 35 in good health and CMV-seronegative. The DNA for the CDR3 is TGTGCCAGCAGCCCCCAAGCGGGTGGAGTCACAGATACGCAGTATTTT. Its protein product is CASSPQAGGVTDTQYF.